One and the same sample provided the 21 T cell receptor beta chains below, sequenced in a study of response to subunit inactivated influenza vaccine. In TCRdb, the RT-PCR reads were re-called with MiXCR into one record per CDR3 protein. The table shows a few hundred thousand distinct CDR3 sequences, with less than 25% occurring only once. The source material was PBMCs from blood, sampled around 22 months after vaccination. These receptors all stem from a man aged 50 to 69 who received an inactivated influenza vaccine.

This clonotype showed up many times. The chain has TRBV7-8 and TRBJ1-3; D gene ambiguous. Germline CDR1 is SGHVS and CDR2 is FQNEAQ. The CDR3 sequence is 14 residues long. V was trimmed by 6 bases and J by 0 bases, leaving 9 bases between them. The CDR3 coding sequence is TGTGCCAGCAGTCGACACTCCTCTGGAAACACCATATATTTT. It encodes CASSRHSSGNTIYF.

The chain combines TRBV20-1 with TRBJ2-5; 10 bases agree with TRBD2. The CDR3 spans 16 residues. Germline CDR1 and CDR2: DFQATT and SNEGSKA (reference sequence). J lost 4 bases, V lost 0 bases, and 8 bases had no gene match. In nucleotides, the CDR3 is TGCAGTGCTAGAGATCTTTTACTAGCGGGACGAGAGACCCAGTACTTC. Protein sequence: CSARDLLLAGRETQYF.

This clonotype was detected ten times or more. The DNA of the CDR3 is TGTGCCAGCAGACCAGGGGCGGTAACTGAAGCTTTCTTT. Protein sequence: CASRPGAVTEAFF. The chain recombines TRBV7-2 with TRBJ1-1; a weak D match, TRBD1 (6 bases). The germline V gene has CDR1 SGHTA and CDR2 FQGNSA. The V gene lost 6 bases and the J gene lost 5 bases, with 13 bases spanning the gap. The CDR3 totals 13 residues.

V usage is TRBV29-1 and J usage is TRBJ2-1, with D hard to call. The CDR3 length is 13 residues. The germline CDR1 and CDR2 sequences are SQVTM and ANQGSEA. The V gene lost 3 bases and the J gene lost 6 bases, with 12 bases spanning the gap. For the CDR3, the DNA is TGCAGCGTTGACATTTTACTGTCCAATGAGCAGTTCTTC. Translated: CSVDILLSNEQFF.

J is TRBJ2-6 and V is TRBV12-3 or TRBV12-4; D is undetermined. Trimming removed 5 bases from V and 5 bases from J, with 10 bases in between. CDR3 length: 14 amino acids. Here the CDR3 reads CASSPTRRANVLTF. The CDR3, as DNA: TGTGCCAGCAGTCCCACTCGGCGGGCCAACGTCCTGACTTTC.

This clonotype was seen many times. This sequence joins TRBV19 and TRBJ1-1; D is undetermined. V lost 3 bases and J 1 base, leaving 6 bases between the germline ends. Germline CDR1 LNHDA, CDR2 SQIVND (reference sequence). The CDR3 has 13 amino acids. The CDR3 DNA reads as TGTGCCAGTAGTATGTGGCCGAACACTGAAGCTTTCTTT. It yields the protein CASSMWPNTEAFF.

This clonotype was counted a few times. The chain joins TRBV4-2 to TRBJ1-2; the D gene is possibly TRBD1 (5 bases). The CDR3 has 19 residues. The germline V and J ends were trimmed by 1 base and 8 bases, with 29 bases remaining between them. Germline assignment: CDR1 LGHNA and CDR2 YNFKEQ. The CDR3 is CASSQGLGPRLLTRDGYTF. The CDR3 coding sequence is TGTGCCAGCAGCCAAGGATTGGGACCTCGACTACTTACCCGGGACGGCTACACCTTC.

This clonotype has just a few counts. The chain combines TRBV12-5 with TRBJ2-3; D assignment may be TRBD1 or TRBD2 (5 bases each). Trimming cost V 4 bases and J 0 bases, with 14 bases left between them. CDR3 size: 16 residues. Germline V gene sequence: CDR1 LGHNT, CDR2 FRNRAP. CDR3 nucleotide sequence: TGTGCTAGTGGTTGGGGACGGACCACTAGCACAGATACGCAGTATTTT. Translation gives CASGWGRTTSTDTQYF.

The chain couples TRBV7-9 to TRBJ2-5, with D perhaps matching TRBD2 (5 bases). Germline CDR1 SEHNR, CDR2 FQNEAQ (reference sequence). V shed 3 bases and J shed 5 bases, with 13 bases lying between them. The CDR3 covers 14 residues. CDR3: CASSFRTVAETQYF. The DNA for the CDR3 is TGTGCCAGCAGCTTTCGGACTGTGGCGGAGACCCAGTACTTC.

The chain combines TRBV12-3 or TRBV12-4 with TRBJ2-6, with TRBD1 as a possible D gene (6 bases). The length of the CDR3 is 16 residues. V was trimmed by 6 bases and J by 0 bases, leaving 12 bases between them. Here the CDR3 reads CASSPTGSSGANVLTF. CDR3 in DNA: TGTGCCAGCAGCCCGACAGGAAGCTCTGGGGCCAACGTCCTGACTTTC.

A few counts support this clonotype. The gene calls are TRBV29-1 and TRBJ2-1, with TRBD1 matching 7 bases. Trimming cost V 0 bases and J 7 bases; bases outside gene matches: 6. The CDR3 has 14 amino acids. Germline V lookup: CDR1 SQVTM, CDR2 ANQGSEA. Written as DNA, the CDR3 is TGCAGCGTTGAAGATAGGGGGCGAAAAAATGAGCAGTTCTTC. Its translation: CSVEDRGRKNEQFF.

There are a few counts of this clonotype. The chain uses TRBV20-1 and TRBJ2-1; possible D gene TRBD2, 6 bases. CDR1 and CDR2 (germline): DFQATT, SNEGSKA (reference sequence). CDR3 length equals 14 residues. V lost 4 bases and J 4 bases, leaving 14 bases between the germline ends. The CDR3 DNA reads as TGCAGTGCTATACATGCGGGGAGGTACAATGAGCAGTTCTTC. Translation gives CSAIHAGRYNEQFF.

This clonotype turned up a few times. The chain uses TRBV19 and TRBJ1-2; D perhaps matches TRBD1 (5 bases). Trimming took 2 bases from V and 7 from J, leaving 17 bases between them. The length of the CDR3 is 15 residues. The germline V gene has CDR1 LNHDA and CDR2 SQIVND (reference sequence). The CDR3 nucleotides read TGTGCCAGTAGTATATTGAGTCGGGGGTTCTCTGGCTACACCTTC. As protein: CASSILSRGFSGYTF.

The sample holds a few counts of this clonotype. The V call is TRBV5-1, the J call TRBJ2-3; unclear D gene. The CDR3 is 14 residues long. Germline CDR1 reads SGHRS; CDR2 reads YFSETQ. V dropped 4 bases and J dropped 0 bases, with 9 bases sitting between them. CDR3: CASSDQASTDTQYF. DNA for the CDR3: TGCGCCAGCAGCGACCAGGCGAGCACAGATACGCAGTATTTT.

This clonotype was counted at least ten times. V and J are TRBV7-2 and TRBJ2-5; D may correspond to TRBD1 or TRBD2 (5 bases each). The CDR3 contains 15 residues. V lost 5 bases and J 1 base, leaving 14 bases between the germline ends. CDR1 is SGHTA, CDR2 FQGNSA, per germline. The CDR3 DNA reads TGTGCCAGCAGCCCCGGGACCGGCTCCCAAGAGACCCAGTACTTC. Protein: CASSPGTGSQETQYF.

The chain recombines TRBV20-1 with TRBJ1-5; no definite D call. The CDR3 length is 13 residues. Looked up from germline, CDR1 is DFQATT and CDR2 is SNEGSKA (reference sequence). The V end was cut by 2 bases, the J end by 11 bases, with 16 bases between. The CDR3 sequence: CSARNNPGNTQHF. The CDR3 DNA follows: TGCAGTGCTAGAAACAACCCAGGTAACACCCAGCATTTT.

This clonotype was counted a few times. The chain couples TRBV20-1 to TRBJ2-3, with 7 nucleotides matching TRBD2. The CDR3 sequence is 12 residues long. Germline V gene data show CDR1 as DFQATT and CDR2 as SNEGSKA (reference sequence). After removal of 6 bases from V and 2 bases from J, the junction contained 2 bases not matched to a gene. The CDR3 sequence: CSAERDTDTQYF. In nucleotides, the CDR3 is TGCAGTGCCGAGCGGGACACAGATACGCAGTATTTT.

The table lists this clonotype with a few counts. The rearrangement uses TRBV6-5 and TRBJ2-1; TRBD2 agrees at 8 bases. The trim removed 0 bases at V and 3 bases at J, leaving 7 bases unmatched. The CDR3 totals 17 residues. The germline V gene encodes CDR1 MNHEY and CDR2 SVGAGI. CDR3 in DNA: TGTGCCAGCAGTTACTCCTTTTTCGGGGGGGACTACAATGAGCAGTTCTTC. Its protein product is CASSYSFFGGDYNEQFF.

This clonotype was counted a few times. The chain links TRBV20-1 to TRBJ1-2; D remains ambiguous. The CDR3 totals 12 residues. Germline assignment: CDR1 DFQATT and CDR2 SNEGSKA (reference sequence). With 0 bases removed from V and 7 bases from J, the gap between germline ends came to 9 bases. DNA of the CDR3: TGCAGTGCTAGAGAGTCCTTAATTGGCTACACCTTC. Protein: CSARESLIGYTF.

This chain joins TRBV13 and TRBJ1-4; D gene unclear. The CDR3 extends over 15 amino acids. The germline gives CDR1 PRHDT, CDR2 FYEKMQ (reference sequence). V dropped 6 bases and J dropped 3 bases, with 14 bases sitting between them. In DNA, the CDR3 is TGTGCCAGCAGATCCCCCTGGAATGCTAATGAAAAACTGTTTTTT. Its translation is CASRSPWNANEKLFF.

This clonotype was counted only a few times. The chain couples TRBV30 to TRBJ2-7, with 10 bases fitting TRBD2. After removal of 2 bases from V and 5 bases from J, the junction contained 3 bases not matched to a gene. The CDR3 has 13 residues. The germline V gene has CDR1 GTSNPN and CDR2 SVGIG (reference sequence). The CDR3 nucleotides read TGTGCCTGGAGTAGCGGGAGGGGTAACGAGCAGTACTTC. Amino acids: CAWSSGRGNEQYF. Complete variable domain (other parts from reference TRBV30 and TRBJ2-7): SQTIHQWPATLVQPVGSPLSLECTVEGTSNPNLYWYRQAAGRGLQLLFYSVGIGQISSEVPQNLSASRPQDRQFILSSKKLLLSDSGFYLCAWSSGRGNEQYFGPGTRLTVT.